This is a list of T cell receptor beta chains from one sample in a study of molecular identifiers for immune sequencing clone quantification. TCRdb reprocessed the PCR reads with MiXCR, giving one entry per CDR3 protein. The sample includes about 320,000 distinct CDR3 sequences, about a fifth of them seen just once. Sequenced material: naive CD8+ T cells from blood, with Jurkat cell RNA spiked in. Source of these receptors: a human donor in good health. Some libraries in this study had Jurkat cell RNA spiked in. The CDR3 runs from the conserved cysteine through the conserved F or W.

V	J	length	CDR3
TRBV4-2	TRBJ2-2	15	CASSQEPLTTGELFF
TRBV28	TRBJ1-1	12	CASKRGHTEAFF
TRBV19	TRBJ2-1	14	CASSIGLPPNEQFF
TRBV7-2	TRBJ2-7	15	CASSLERRLVYEQYF
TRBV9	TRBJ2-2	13	CASSVADTGELFF
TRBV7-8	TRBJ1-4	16	CASSLLTGGANEKLFF
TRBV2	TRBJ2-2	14	CASFRGGFDGELFF
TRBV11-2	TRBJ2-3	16	CASSLDRAGGTDTQYF
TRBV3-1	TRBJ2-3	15	CASSQEGGAPDTQYF
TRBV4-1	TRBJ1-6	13	CASSQGGKSPLHF
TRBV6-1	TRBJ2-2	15	CASSAREVGTGELFF
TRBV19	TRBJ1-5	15	CASSTTGALHQPQHF
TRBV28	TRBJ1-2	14	CASSTATGDYGYTF
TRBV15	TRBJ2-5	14	CATGADPPGETQYF
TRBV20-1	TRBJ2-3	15	CSAAGELTGTDTRYF
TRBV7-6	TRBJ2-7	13	CASSVHSSYEQYF
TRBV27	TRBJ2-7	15	CASSLRGTAPYEQYF
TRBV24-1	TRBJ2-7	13	CATSESTEYEQYF